This T cell receptor beta chain is from a study of T cells in Graves' hyperthyroidism and ophthalmopathy. Study-wide results and limits: Ophthalmopathy got predicted by the model a median around six months before its onset. Classification by a 13 V-J model distinguished ophthalmopathy from stable hyperthyroidism.

Worth noting for this clonotype: Its specificity is not known.

Orbital computed tomography, thyroid ultrasound, serum thyroxine and TRAb, and clinical symptoms together informed the diagnoses. The CDR3 loop spans 15 amino acids. The V end was cut by 5 bases, the J end by 0 bases, with 13 bases between. Germline-derived CDR1 and CDR2 are LNHDA and SQIVND (reference sequence). TCR beta CDR3 regions were amplified from RNA. The HTBI primer set drove a first-round RT-PCR of the TCR CDR3. TCRdb re-analysed the multiplex PCR reads in MiXCR, keeping a single row per CDR3 protein. The table includes fewer than 600,000 distinct CDR3 sequences, around 15% detected once. The receptor was isolated from a woman aged 40 to 49 with Graves' hyperthyroidism. The genes are TRBV19 and TRBJ1-2; D remains unclear. Specimen: blood. The CDR3 reads CASSLIYSANYGYTF. CDR3 in DNA: TGTGCCAGTAGTCTGATTTACTCGGCTAACTATGGCTACACCTTC.